This T cell receptor beta chain originates from a study of shared clonotypes between healthy human individuals. Sequencing was performed with immunoSEQ multiplex PCR; in TCRdb, only in-frame clones are kept and a portion is missing. The sample carries over a million clones, more than 65% recorded once. Trimming left V 0 bases short and J 3 bases short, with 7 bases between. The germline CDR1 and CDR2 sequences are SGHTA and FQGNSA. This CDR3 contains 14 residues. Notes on this clone: The antigen is not known.

Findings and caveats of the study: The rarefaction results pointed to incomplete sorted-subset sequencing despite large depth. On the whole, naive subsets had larger estimated richness than memory subsets had. Only a few donors were included, so the genetic and exposure-history diversity represented was limited.

The rearrangement uses TRBV7-2 and TRBJ2-3, with a weak D call TRBD1 (5 bases). The receptor was isolated from a man between 18 and 29 years old in good health. Sample: memory CD4+ T cells sorted from blood. Subset meaning: CD45RA-negative fraction. CDR3 protein: CASSLAGATDTQYF. CDR3 DNA: TGTGCCAGCAGCTTAGCAGGGGCGACAGATACGCAGTATTTT.